This T cell receptor (beta chain) appears in the sequencing data of a study of graft-versus-host responses after intestinal transplantation. At the level of the study: Transplant recipients had multivisceral, liver-intestinal, or isolated intestinal grafts. Recipients were all induced with anti-thymocyte globulin, then given tacrolimus and steroids for about three years.

Note on this clone: Antigen unknown.

Overall study findings and caveats: Recipient bone marrow held GvH clones, some seen earlier in ileum or blood. Clonal ratios of graft-versus-host to host-versus-graft in allografts were high for patients exhibiting graft-donor T cell macrochimerism.

This CDR3 is 14 amino acids long. With V trimmed by 2 bases and J by 7 bases, 4 bases remained unmatched. Germline V lookup: CDR1 SGHRS, CDR2 YFSETQ. Measured with immunoSEQ multiplex PCR; TCRdb has only the in-frame clones, and not every one. The repertoire holds 90,000 to 150,000 clones, approximately 95% seen once, with more than 2.5% in the top ten. This chain connects TRBV5-1 to TRBJ1-2; TRBD1 agrees at 11 bases. Sequencing was performed on unstimulated CD8+ T cells sorted from spleen or lymph node cells, taken before intestinal transplant. This clonotype was sampled from a human donor who received an intestinal transplant. Here the CDR3 reads CASSLGQGARGYTF. In DNA, the CDR3 is TGCGCCAGCAGCTTAGGACAGGGGGCGCGTGGCTACACCTTC. Combining the CDR3 with reference TRBV5-1 and TRBJ1-2 gives the whole variable domain KAGVTQTPRYLIKTRGQQVTLSCSPISGHRSVSWYQQTPGQGLQFLFEYFSETQRNKGNFPGRFSGRQFSNSRSEMNVSTLELGDSALYLCASSLGQGARGYTFGSGTRLTVV.